This T cell receptor (beta chain) derives from a study of blood T cell repertoires in COVID-19. The wider study: Researchers got acute and convalescent COVID-19 samples from the United States, Italy and Spain. Sample material is recorded as cDNA or gDNA derived from T cells, B-cell-depleted T cells, or PBMCs.

The V and J ends lost 6 bases and 4 bases respectively, with 13 bases between them. The CDR3 spans 13 residues. CDR1 and CDR2 (germline): MNHEY, SVGAGI. Authors' data handling: Reference gene primer amplification yielded estimated nucleated cell counts. Repertoires were generated with immunoSEQ multiplex PCR, while TCRdb's copy carries only in-frame clones and drops some. The D gene and trimming were derived from the DNA, and the V and J assignments and clone size from that table. The sample gives 650,000 to 800,000 clones, about 90% of which show up once; more than 0.25% is in the top ten. This TCR came from a young woman with acute or convalescent COVID-19. The rearrangement links TRBV6-5 to TRBJ2-7; D call uncertain. The sequenced sample consisted of peripheral blood. The CDR3 DNA is TGTGCCAGCAGCAAGAGCTTTGCGTACGAGCAGTACTTC. It specifies CASSKSFAYEQYF.